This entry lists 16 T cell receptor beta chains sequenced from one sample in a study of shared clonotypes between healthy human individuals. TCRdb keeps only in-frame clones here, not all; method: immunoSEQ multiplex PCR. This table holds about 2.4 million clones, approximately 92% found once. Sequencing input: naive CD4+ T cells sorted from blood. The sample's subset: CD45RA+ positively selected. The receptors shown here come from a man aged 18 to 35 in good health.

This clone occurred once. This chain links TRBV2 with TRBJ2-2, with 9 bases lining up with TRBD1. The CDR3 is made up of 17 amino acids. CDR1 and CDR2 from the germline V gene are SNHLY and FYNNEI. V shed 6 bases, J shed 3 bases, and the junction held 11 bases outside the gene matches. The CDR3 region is CASRRGTGYRDTGELFF. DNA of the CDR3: TGTGCCAGCAGAAGGGGGACAGGGTATCGGGACACCGGGGAGCTGTTTTTT.

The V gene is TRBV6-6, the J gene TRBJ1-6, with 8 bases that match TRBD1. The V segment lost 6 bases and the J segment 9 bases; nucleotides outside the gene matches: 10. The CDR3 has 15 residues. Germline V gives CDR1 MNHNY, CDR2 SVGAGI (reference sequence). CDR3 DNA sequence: TGTGCCAGCAGCTATGAGACAGGGGCGGGTTCACCCCTCCACTTT. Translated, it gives CASSYETGAGSPLHF.

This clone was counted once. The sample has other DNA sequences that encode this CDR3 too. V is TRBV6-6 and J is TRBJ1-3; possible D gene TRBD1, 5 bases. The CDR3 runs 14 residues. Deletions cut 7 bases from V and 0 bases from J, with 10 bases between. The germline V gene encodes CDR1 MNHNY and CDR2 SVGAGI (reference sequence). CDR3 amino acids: CASTRDSSGNTIYF. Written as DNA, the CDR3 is TGTGCCAGCACTCGGGACTCCTCTGGAAACACCATATATTTT.

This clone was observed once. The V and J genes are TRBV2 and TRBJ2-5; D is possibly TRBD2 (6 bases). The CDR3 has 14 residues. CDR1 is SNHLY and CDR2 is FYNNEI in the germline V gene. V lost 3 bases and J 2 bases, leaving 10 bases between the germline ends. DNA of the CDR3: TGTGCCAGCAGTGATACAGGAGGGCAAGAGACCCAGTACTTC. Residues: CASSDTGGQETQYF. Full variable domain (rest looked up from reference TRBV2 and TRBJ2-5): EPEVTQTPSHQVTQMGQEVILRCVPISNHLYFYWYRQILGQKVEFLVSFYNNEISEKSEIFDDQFSVERPDGSNFTLKIRSTKLEDSAMYFCASSDTGGQETQYFGPGTRLLVL.

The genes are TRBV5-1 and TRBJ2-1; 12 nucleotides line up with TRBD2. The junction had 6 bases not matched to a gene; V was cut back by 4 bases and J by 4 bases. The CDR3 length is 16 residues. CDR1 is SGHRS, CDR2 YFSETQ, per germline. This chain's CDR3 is CASSPPGLAGYNEQFF. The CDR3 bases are TGCGCCAGCAGCCCACCGGGACTAGCGGGTTACAATGAGCAGTTCTTC.

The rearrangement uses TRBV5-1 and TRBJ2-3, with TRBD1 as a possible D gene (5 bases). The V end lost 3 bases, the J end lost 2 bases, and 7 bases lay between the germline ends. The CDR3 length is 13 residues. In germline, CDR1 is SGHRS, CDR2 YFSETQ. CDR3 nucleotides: TGCGCCAGCAGCTCCAGGGTCACAGATACGCAGTATTTT. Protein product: CASSSRVTDTQYF.

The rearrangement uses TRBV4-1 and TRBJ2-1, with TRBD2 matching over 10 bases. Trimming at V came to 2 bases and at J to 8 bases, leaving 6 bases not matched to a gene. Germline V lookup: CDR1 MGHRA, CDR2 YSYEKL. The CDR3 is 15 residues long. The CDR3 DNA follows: TGCGCCAGCAGCCAACGAGCGGGAGGGCTTTATGAGCAGTTCTTC. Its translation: CASSQRAGGLYEQFF.

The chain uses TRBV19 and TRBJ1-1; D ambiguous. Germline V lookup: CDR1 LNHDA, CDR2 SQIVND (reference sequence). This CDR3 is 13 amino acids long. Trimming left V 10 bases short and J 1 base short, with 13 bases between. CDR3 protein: CATSDSPNTEAFF. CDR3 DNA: TGTGCCACCTCAGATTCCCCGAACACTGAAGCTTTCTTT.

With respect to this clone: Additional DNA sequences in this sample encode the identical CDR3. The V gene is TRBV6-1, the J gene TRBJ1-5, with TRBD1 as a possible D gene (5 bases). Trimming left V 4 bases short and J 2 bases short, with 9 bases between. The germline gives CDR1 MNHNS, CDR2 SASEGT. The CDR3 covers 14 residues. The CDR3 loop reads CASSAQGGNQPQHF. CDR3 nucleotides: TGTGCCAGCAGTGCGCAGGGCGGCAATCAGCCCCAGCATTTT.

The CDR3 here is CASSLGRGTGIRNQPQHF. As DNA, the CDR3 is TGTGCCAGCAGTTTGGGCAGGGGAACAGGAATACGCAATCAGCCCCAGCATTTT. The V gene is TRBV28, the J gene TRBJ1-5, with D possibly matching TRBD1 (6 bases). From germline, CDR1 is MDHEN and CDR2 SYDVKM. The CDR3 is made up of 18 amino acids. V lost 3 bases to trimming and J lost 2 bases, with 20 bases between them.

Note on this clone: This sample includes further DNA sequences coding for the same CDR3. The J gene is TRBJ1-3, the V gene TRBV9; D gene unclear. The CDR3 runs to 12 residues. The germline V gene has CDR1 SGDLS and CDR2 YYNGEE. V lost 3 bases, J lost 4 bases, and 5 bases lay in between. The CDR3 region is CASSGSGNTIYF. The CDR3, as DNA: TGTGCCAGCAGCGGATCAGGAAACACCATATATTTT.

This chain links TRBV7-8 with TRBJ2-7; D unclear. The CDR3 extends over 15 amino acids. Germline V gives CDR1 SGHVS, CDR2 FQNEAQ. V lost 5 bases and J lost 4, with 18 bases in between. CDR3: CASSLRTGASYEQYF. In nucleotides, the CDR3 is TGTGCCAGCAGCCTCAGGACGGGCGCCTCATACGAGCAGTACTTC.

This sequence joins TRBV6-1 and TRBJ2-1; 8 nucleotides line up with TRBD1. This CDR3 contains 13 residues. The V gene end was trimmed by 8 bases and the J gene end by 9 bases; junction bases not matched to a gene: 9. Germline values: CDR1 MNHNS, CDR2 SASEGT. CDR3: CASEQGALGEQFF. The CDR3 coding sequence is TGTGCCAGCGAGCAGGGGGCTCTCGGTGAGCAGTTCTTC.

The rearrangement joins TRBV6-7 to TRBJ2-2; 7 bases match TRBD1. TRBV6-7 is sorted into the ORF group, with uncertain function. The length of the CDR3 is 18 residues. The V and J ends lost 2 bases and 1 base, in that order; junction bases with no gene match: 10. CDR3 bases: TGTGCCAGCAGTTACAGTCAGGGGGTGGACAGGAACACCGGGGAGCTGTTTTTT. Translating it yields CASSYSQGVDRNTGELFF.

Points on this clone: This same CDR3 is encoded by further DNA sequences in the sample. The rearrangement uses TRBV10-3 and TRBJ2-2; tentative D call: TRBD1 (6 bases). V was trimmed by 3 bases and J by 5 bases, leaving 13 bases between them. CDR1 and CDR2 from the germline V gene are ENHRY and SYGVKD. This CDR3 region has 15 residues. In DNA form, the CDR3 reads TGTGCCATCAGTGAAAGTACAGGGCGGACCGGGGAGCTGTTTTTT. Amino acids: CAISESTGRTGELFF.

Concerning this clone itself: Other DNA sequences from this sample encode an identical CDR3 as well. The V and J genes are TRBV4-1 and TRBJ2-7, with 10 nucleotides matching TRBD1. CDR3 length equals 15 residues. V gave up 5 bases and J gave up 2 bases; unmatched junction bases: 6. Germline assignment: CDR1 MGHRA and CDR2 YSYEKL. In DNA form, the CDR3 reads TGCGCCAGCAGCTTGCGACAGGGGGCGGCCTACGAGCAGTACTTC. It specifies CASSLRQGAAYEQYF.